This T cell receptor beta chain was identified in a study of T cell repertoires in cytomegalovirus infection. CDR3 length: 15 amino acids. From germline, CDR1 is SGHDT and CDR2 YYEEEE. Trimming shortened V by 4 bases and J by 1 base, and 14 bases separated the two germline ends. TCRdb re-analysed the reads in MiXCR, keeping a single row per CDR3 protein. Among about 300,000 distinct CDR3 sequences listed, around 9.1% were seen once. This sequence originates from a human donor in good health (CMV status not recorded). Some clones in this sample may be carry-over from other donors' samples. Specimen: PBMCs. The V and J genes are TRBV5-6 and TRBJ1-1; unclear D gene. The DNA of the CDR3 is TGTGCCAGCAGCCCATACCCGACGGCGAACACTGAAGCTTTCTTT. This translates into CASSPYPTANTEAFF. Supplemented by reference TRBV5-6 and TRBJ1-1, the full variable domain reads DAGVTQSPTHLIKTRGQQVTLRCSPKSGHDTVSWYQQALGQGPQFIFQYYEEEERQRGNFPDRFSGHQFPNYSSELNVNALLLGDSALYLCASSPYPTANTEAFFGQGTRLTVV.